The source of this TCR beta chain is a study of T cells in narcolepsy (dated by TCRdb to 2016 to 2019). Study-level background: Patients with narcolepsy type 1 or type 2 (NT1, NT2) and healthy control donors were enrolled in the study. Autoreactive T cells targeting hypocretin neuron self-antigens (hypocretin, TRIB2) were sought in narcolepsy patients, and TCR Vbeta sequencing was used to track clonotypes in blood and CSF. Study-level results and caveats: Autoreactive clonotypes were reported to be detected serially in the blood of the same patients and of different patients, but not in the blood of healthy controls. No sequences matching autoreactive T cell clones were present in some of the blood memory CD4+ repertoires from patients and controls. Numbers of sequenced blood memory CD4+ clonotypes were comparable, averaging about 39,000 in patients and roughly 32,000 in controls. Plots comparing CSF and blood CD4+ T cell clonotypes from the same patient highlighted HCRT-specific and TRIB2-specific autoreactive clonotypes.

Looking up the germline V gene yields CDR1 SGHTS and CDR2 YDEGEE. The CDR3 runs 15 residues from the cysteine to the phenylalanine. The DNA shown is the 45-base CDR3, in frame from base 1. V and J lose 1 base and 2 bases, and a span of 12 bases separates them. Preparation of the library involved the immunoSEQ multiplex PCR assay. Entries here come from immuneACCESS through TCRdb and include only in-frame sequences with V and J called. Some clones fail to appear in such tables; in the studies checked, an unresolved V gene covers under half of the shortfall, and the cause of the remainder is unknown. Within this sample are tens of thousands of clones, with 75% to 85% of them counted one time only. 6.6% of the sample rests with the top ten. For TCR Vbeta sequencing, memory CD4+ T cells were sorted ex vivo from the peripheral blood of narcolepsy patients and healthy controls. Regarding this clone: The antigen it binds to is not known. Base-call qualities are not available, and no considerably larger clone is one nucleotide away.

This sequence was found in a human donor in good health. The chain is made from TRBV5-8 and TRBJ1-1; a weak D assignment points to TRBD1 (6 bases agree). The sample consisted of memory (CD45RA-) CD4+ T cells from blood. According to the study, the label for this sample's cell subset or site signals: memory T cells sorted ex vivo from peripheral blood. The sequence in DNA is TGTGCCAGCAGCTTGTTCCGGGGGGCAAACACTGAAGCTTTCTTT. Translated, it gives CASSLFRGANTEAFF.